The present entry profiles one TCR beta chain with its context. The data belong to a study of shared clonotypes between healthy human individuals. V was trimmed by 6 bases and J by 8 bases, leaving 16 bases between them. CDR1 and CDR2 from the germline V gene are LNHDA and SQIVND (reference sequence). The CDR3 consists of 13 residues. Assay used: immunoSEQ multiplex PCR; TCRdb lists only in-frame clones, some missing. The repertoire holds roughly 2.1 million clones, about 93% seen once, with 1.5% to 2% in the top ten. Naive CD8 cells, CD45RO-negative and positively selected for CCR7, excluded terminally differentiated effector memory CD45RA+ cells.

The TCR was taken from a man between 18 and 29 years old in good health. Some clones in this sample may be carry-over from other donors' samples. The chain links TRBV19 to TRBJ1-1; D unclear. The sample taken for sequencing was naive CD8+ T cells from PBMCs. CDR3 region: CASRSGVSLEAFF. CDR3 in DNA: TGTGCCAGTAGGTCCGGAGTTTCGCTCGAAGCTTTCTTT. The entire variable domain, with the rest obtained from reference TRBV19 and TRBJ1-1, is as follows: DGGITQSPKYLFRKEGQNVTLSCEQNLNHDAMYWYRQDPGQGLRLIYYSQIVNDFQKGDIAEGYSVSREKKESFPLTVTSAQKNPTAFYLCASRSGVSLEAFFGQGTRLTVV.